This T cell receptor beta chain was recorded in a study of T-cell reconstitution after alpha-beta-depleted transplantation in children. CDR3 length: 15 amino acids. Trimming took 1 base from V and 4 from J; bases not matched to a gene: 3. CDR1 and CDR2 (germline): MNHEY, SMNVEV (reference sequence). In this sample, this clonotype turned up many times. The TCRbeta library incorporated unique molecular identifiers. TCRdb passed the PCR reads through MiXCR, listing each CDR3 protein once. The table lists some 300,000 distinct CDR3 sequences, about 9.5% of them singletons, with just under 7.5% in the top ten.

This sequence joins TRBV27 and TRBJ1-2; 10 bases fit TRBD1. Sequences were derived from PBMCs, sampled before TCRalphabeta/CD19-depleted stem cell transplant. The sequence was collected from a boy under three years old with acute myeloid leukemia, due to receive a stem cell transplant. The CDR3 nucleotides read TGTGCCAGCAGTTTATACGGGACAGGGGCCTATGGCTACACCTTC. Translation: CASSLYGTGAYGYTF.